The subject of this entry is one T cell receptor (beta chain). Its matching antigen is unknown. The CDR3 has 13 residues. CDR1 and CDR2 (germline): SEHNR, FQNEAQ (reference sequence). With 0 bases removed from V and 6 bases from J, the gap between germline ends came to 8 bases. This sample was included in a study of T cell responses to AZD1222 COVID-19 vaccine. Study-level findings and limits: All repertoire sampling was performed exclusively after the peak T cell response. Donors were mostly white British, more females; clonal diversity possibly underestimated.

Clones were read by immunoSEQ multiplex PCR, and TCRdb kept only the in-frame ones, dropping some. The table records roughly 80,000 clones, 90% of them present only once. The sequence was obtained from an adult who received the AZD1222 COVID-19 vaccine. Specimen: peripheral blood, collected 28 days after the second AZD1222 dose. This chain connects TRBV7-9 to TRBJ1-1; the D is unclear. The CDR3 region is CASSLAQPAEAFF. The DNA of the CDR3 is TGTGCCAGCAGCTTAGCGCAACCGGCTGAAGCTTTCTTT.